Each of the 20 T cell receptor beta chains below was sequenced from the same sample in a study of CD8+CD57+ T cells in acquired aplastic anemia. For CDR3 and TCR beta VDJ profiling, genomic DNA was the template used. TCRdb used MiXCR to reprocess the reads, holding one entry per CDR3 protein. The sample lists about 180,000 distinct CDR3 sequences; around half were seen once. The specimen sequenced was sorted CD4+, CD8+, or CD8+CD57+ T cells (not recorded which) from PBMCs. The receptor set was obtained from a human donor in good health.

A few counts support this clonotype. The chain carries TRBV24-1 and TRBJ2-2; 9 bases agree with TRBD1. This CDR3 is built from 16 residues. The J segment lost 2 bases and the V segment lost 3 bases, leaving 3 bases of the junction unmatched. The germline V gene encodes CDR1 KGHDR and CDR2 SFDVKD. CDR3 protein: CATSDPGQGNTGELFF. CDR3 nucleotide sequence: TGTGCCACCAGTGATCCGGGACAGGGTAACACCGGGGAGCTGTTTTTT.

As regards this clonotype: One end of the junction does not line up with germline, which may come from a read error. This chain joins TRBV6-4 and TRBJ2-3; D possibly corresponds to TRBD1 (5 bases). From germline, CDR1 is MRHNA and CDR2 SNTAGT. The CDR3 totals 13 residues. CDR3 in DNA: TGTGCCGGCAGTCAGGGCCTCACAGATACGCAGTATTTT. It translates to CAGSQGLTDTQYF.

The sample holds many counts of this clonotype. The chain has TRBV11-2 and TRBJ2-3, with 9 bases identical to TRBD2. This CDR3 is built from 17 residues. Germline values: CDR1 SGHAT, CDR2 FQNNGV. The trim removed 1 base at V and 0 bases at J, leaving 5 bases unmatched. The CDR3 loop is CASSLGASGTSTDTQYF. CDR3 coding DNA: TGTGCCAGCAGCTTAGGGGCTAGCGGGACAAGCACAGATACGCAGTATTTT.

Ten or more counts support this clonotype. The V gene is TRBV9, the J gene TRBJ2-1; D is uncertain. Per the germline V gene, CDR1 is SGDLS and CDR2 is YYNGEE. This CDR3 is 15 amino acids long. V was clipped by 3 bases and J by 1 base, with 11 bases between them. The CDR3 region is CASSELGGSYNEQFF. The CDR3, as DNA: TGTGCCAGCAGCGAGCTTGGCGGATCCTACAATGAGCAGTTCTTC.

This clonotype was recorded many times. The rearrangement joins TRBV24-1 to TRBJ2-1, with D tentatively TRBD1 (5 bases). This CDR3 has 15 residues. The germline CDR1 and CDR2 sequences are KGHDR and SFDVKD. V was pared by 3 bases and J by 8 bases, with 16 bases between. CDR3 DNA sequence: TGTGCCACCAGTGATCCCACAGGCCCGGGCGATGAGCAGTTCTTC. Protein: CATSDPTGPGDEQFF.

This clonotype showed up many times. V usage is TRBV7-8 and J usage is TRBJ2-7; D remains unclear. V lost 6 bases and J lost 0, with 12 bases in between. This CDR3 is 14 amino acids long. From germline, CDR1 is SGHVS and CDR2 FQNEAQ. CDR3 sequence (DNA): TGTGCCAGCAGTCGCCCAGGCCGCTCCTACGAGCAGTACTTC. Its translation: CASSRPGRSYEQYF.

The V and J genes are TRBV10-3 and TRBJ2-3, with D maybe TRBD1 (5 bases). CDR3 length: 14 amino acids. V was shortened by 6 bases and J by 2 bases, with 12 bases between the two germline ends. Per germline, CDR1 ENHRY and CDR2 SYGVKD. The CDR3 DNA sequence: TGTGCCATCAGCCGACAGCTCTTCACAGATACGCAGTATTTT. Amino acids: CAISRQLFTDTQYF.

This clonotype has a handful of counts. The chain carries TRBV24-1 and TRBJ2-5, with 10 bases aligning to TRBD2. The CDR3 contains 12 residues. CDR1 and CDR2 from the germline V gene are KGHDR and SFDVKD. V lost 7 bases and J lost 5; bases outside the gene matches: 0. The CDR3 region is CATRGLAETQYF. CDR3 DNA sequence: TGTGCCACCAGGGGACTAGCGGAGACCCAGTACTTC.

This clonotype was counted ten times or more. This chain connects TRBV10-3 to TRBJ2-7, with a tentative D call TRBD1 (5 bases). V dropped 10 bases and J dropped 4 bases, with 14 bases sitting between them. The CDR3 totals 12 residues. CDR1 and CDR2 (germline): ENHRY, SYGVKD. Here the CDR3 DNA reads TGTGCCACACGACAGACAAAATACGAGCAGTACTTC. Its protein product is CATRQTKYEQYF.

The chain has TRBV20-1 and TRBJ2-5, with 10 bases fitting TRBD1. This CDR3 contains 13 residues. The V and J ends lost 6 bases and 3 bases, in that order; junction bases with no gene match: 4. Germline assignment: CDR1 DFQATT and CDR2 SNEGSKA (reference sequence). As DNA, the CDR3 is TGCAGTGCAAGACAGGGGGCGGAAGAGACCCAGTACTTC. The encoded protein is CSARQGAEETQYF.

To note about this clonotype: Germline is not matched at one junction end, which may reflect a read error. V gene TRBV5-5 combines with J gene TRBJ2-3; D unclear. Germline assignment: CDR1 SGHKS and CDR2 YYEKEE (reference sequence). This CDR3 has 14 residues. This CDR3 reads CASSSPGYTDTQCF. CDR3 DNA: TGTGCCAGCAGCTCCCCCGGATACACAGATACGCAGTGTTTT.

As concerns this clonotype: A much more abundant neighbour one base away suggests this may be a read error. This chain links TRBV6-1 with TRBJ2-7; 7 positions match TRBD2. CDR1 and CDR2 from the germline V gene are MNHNS and SASEGT. There are 14 residues in the CDR3. The chain's CDR3 is CASSVGGSPAEPYF. DNA of the CDR3: TGTGCCAGCAGTGTCGGCGGGAGTCCTGCTGAGCCGTACTTC.

Notes on this clonotype: It is likely a read error, because the conserved phenylalanine at the end of the CDR3 is missing. It is unclear where the CDR3 begins or ends on the DNA, so no DNA is shown, and the CDR3 is as TCRdb lists it. This chain links TRBV2 with TRBJ2-2; TRBD2 is the table's D call, not checked against the DNA. Ends included, the CDR3 has 15 residues. Looked up from germline, CDR1 is SNHLY and CDR2 is FYNNEI. The CDR3 loop is CASSLAGGFTGELFY.

This clonotype appeared many times. J is TRBJ2-5 and V is TRBV28; 7 bases align to TRBD1. The V gene end was trimmed by 5 bases and the J gene end by 1 base; junction bases not matched to a gene: 1. Looked up from germline, CDR1 is MDHEN and CDR2 is SYDVKM. There are 13 residues in the CDR3. Here the CDR3 reads CASSTGAQETQYF. The CDR3 DNA reads TGTGCCAGCAGTACAGGGGCCCAAGAGACCCAGTACTTC.

The CDR3 nucleotides read TGTGCCAGCAGCGTTAGTGGGACTAGCGGGTGGGGGGAGCAGTACTTC. Translated, it gives CASSVSGTSGWGEQYF. This chain joins TRBV9 and TRBJ2-7; 12 bases fit TRBD2. The germline V gene has CDR1 SGDLS and CDR2 YYNGEE. This CDR3 region has 16 residues. The V gene end was trimmed by 2 bases and the J gene end by 7 bases; junction bases not matched to a gene: 10.

In regard to this clonotype: With a much larger clone just one base away, this may be a read error. This chain links TRBV6-5 with TRBJ2-1, with D hard to call. The CDR3 is 12 residues long. Germline CDR1 MNHEY, CDR2 SVGAGI. The CDR3 DNA is TGTGCCAGCGGTTATCTTCGGGATGAGCAGTTCTTC. Translating it yields CASGYLRDEQFF.

As regards this clonotype: At one boundary the junction diverges from the germline segment, which might be a read error. The chain has TRBV11-2 and TRBJ1-5; a possible D gene is TRBD1 (6 bases). In germline, CDR1 is SGHAT, CDR2 FQNNGV. This CDR3 spans 17 amino acids. The chain's CDR3 is CAGSLSPTGFSNQPQHF. The DNA for the CDR3 is TGTGCCGGCAGCTTAAGCCCTACAGGGTTTAGCAATCAGCCCCAGCATTTT.

The rearrangement joins TRBV24-1 to TRBJ2-7, with 7 bases aligning to TRBD1. In germline, CDR1 is KGHDR, CDR2 SFDVKD. V dropped 4 bases and J dropped 1; count of bases not matched to a gene: 6. There are 15 residues in the CDR3. The CDR3 bases are TGTGCCACCAGTGACCTGACAGGGCGATCCTACGAGCAGTACTTC. As protein: CATSDLTGRSYEQYF.

This clonotype has a count of ten or more. This chain uses TRBV12-3 or TRBV12-4 with TRBJ1-2; 7 nucleotides match TRBD1. J gave up 5 bases and V 5 bases, and 5 bases lay outside the gene matches. There are 13 residues in the CDR3. In DNA, the CDR3 is TGTGCCAGCAGTCTTACAGGGGAGTATGGCTACACCTTC. It translates to CASSLTGEYGYTF.

This chain links TRBV19 with TRBJ2-3, with 9 bases matching TRBD2. Trimming took 3 bases from V and 0 from J; bases not matched to a gene: 1. Germline CDR1 and CDR2: LNHDA and SQIVND (reference sequence). There are 15 residues in the CDR3. CDR3 in DNA: TGTGCCAGTAGTATCGCGGGAGGGAGCACAGATACGCAGTATTTT. Protein product: CASSIAGGSTDTQYF.